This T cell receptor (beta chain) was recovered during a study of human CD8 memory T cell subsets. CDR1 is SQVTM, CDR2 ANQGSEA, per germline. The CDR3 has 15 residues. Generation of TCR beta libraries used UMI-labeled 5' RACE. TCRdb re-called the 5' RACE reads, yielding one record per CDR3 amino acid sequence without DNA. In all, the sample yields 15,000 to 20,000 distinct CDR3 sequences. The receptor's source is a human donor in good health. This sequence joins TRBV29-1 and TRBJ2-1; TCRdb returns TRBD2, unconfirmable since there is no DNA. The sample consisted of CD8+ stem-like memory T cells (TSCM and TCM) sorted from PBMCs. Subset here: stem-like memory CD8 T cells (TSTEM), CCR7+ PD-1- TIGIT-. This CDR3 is CSVATSGGADNEQFF.